Presented here are 6 T cell receptor beta chains from one specimen sequenced in a study of cytomegalovirus exposure and HLA in healthy donors. The PCR ran on 60 Vbeta and 13 Jbeta primers. Sequencing was performed with immunoSEQ multiplex PCR; in TCRdb, only in-frame clones are kept and a portion is missing. The repertoire has 95,000 or so clones, 55% to 75% of them found once; the top ten carry less than 15%. Sequencing used PBMCs. The receptors were sampled from a woman in her 50s in good health and CMV-seropositive.

The genes are TRBV19 and TRBJ2-7; possibly TRBD2 for D (6 bases). Germline CDR1 is LNHDA and CDR2 is SQIVND (reference sequence). This CDR3 has 13 residues. V lost 6 bases, J lost 3 bases, and 12 bases lay in between. CDR3 residues: CASRGTSRYEQYF. For the CDR3, the DNA is TGTGCCAGTAGGGGAACTAGCCGCTACGAGCAGTACTTC.

The chain carries TRBV5-1 and TRBJ1-1, with D hard to call. Between the trimmed V and J ends, which lost 1 base and 3 bases, there was a span of 7 bases. The CDR3 consists of 13 residues. Germline CDR1 reads SGHRS; CDR2 reads YFSETQ. The CDR3: CASSLRRDTEAFF. The DNA for the CDR3 is TGCGCCAGCAGCTTGCGCCGGGACACTGAAGCTTTCTTT.

This chain links TRBV30 with TRBJ2-2; TRBD1 is a possible D gene (5 bases). V was shortened by 4 bases and J by 4 bases, with 7 bases between the two germline ends. The CDR3 spans 12 residues. Germline assignment: CDR1 GTSNPN and CDR2 SVGIG (reference sequence). Here the CDR3 DNA reads TGTGCCTGGACAGGGCCCACCGGGGAGCTGTTTTTT. Protein: CAWTGPTGELFF.

The count of this clone is one. CDR3 nucleotides: TGTGCCAGCAGCTCTACCGTGGTCGCCGGGGAGCTGTTTTTT. This sequence encodes CASSSTVVAGELFF. The chain joins TRBV11-2 to TRBJ2-2; D unresolved. This CDR3 comprises 14 residues. V dropped 4 bases and J dropped 6 bases, with 12 bases sitting between them. Germline CDR1 is SGHAT and CDR2 is FQNNGV. The full variable domain, its missing parts supplied by reference TRBV11-2 and TRBJ2-2, is EAGVAQSPRYKIIEKRQSVAFWCNPISGHATLYWYQQILGQGPKLLIQFQNNGVVDDSQLPKDRFSAERLKGVDSTLKIQPAKLEDSAVYLCASSSTVVAGELFFGEGSRLTVL.

The rearrangement links TRBV30 to TRBJ1-1; 8 positions agree with TRBD1. V lost 2 bases and J lost 6; bases outside the gene matches: 2. The CDR3 is 12 residues long. CDR1 is GTSNPN and CDR2 is SVGIG in the germline V gene (reference sequence). In DNA form, the CDR3 reads TGTGCCTGGAGTTCGGACAGGGCTGAAGCTTTCTTT. Translation gives CAWSSDRAEAFF.

This clone has just a few counts. The chain is built from TRBV10-2 and TRBJ2-5; D is unclear. Germline values: CDR1 WSHSY, CDR2 SAAADI. The CDR3 totals 11 residues. V lost 6 bases, J lost 1 base, and 3 bases lay in between. The CDR3 coding sequence is TGCGCCAGCAGCCTCCAAGAGACCCAGTACTTC. This codes for CASSLQETQYF.